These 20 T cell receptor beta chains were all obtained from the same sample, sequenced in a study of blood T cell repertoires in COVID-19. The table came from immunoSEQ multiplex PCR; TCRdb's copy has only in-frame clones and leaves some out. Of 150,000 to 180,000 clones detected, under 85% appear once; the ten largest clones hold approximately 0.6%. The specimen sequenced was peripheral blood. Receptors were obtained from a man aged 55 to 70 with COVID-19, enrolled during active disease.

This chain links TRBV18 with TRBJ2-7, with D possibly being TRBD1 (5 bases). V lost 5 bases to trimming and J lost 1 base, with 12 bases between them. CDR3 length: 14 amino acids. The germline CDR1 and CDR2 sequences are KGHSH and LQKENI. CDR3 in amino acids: CASSSDRSSYEQYF. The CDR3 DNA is TGTGCCAGCTCATCCGACAGATCTTCCTACGAGCAGTACTTC. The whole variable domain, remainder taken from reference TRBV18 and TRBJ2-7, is NAGVMQNPRHLVRRRGQEARLRCSPMKGHSHVYWYRQLPEEGLKFMVYLQKENIIDESGMPKERFSAEFPKEGPSILRIQQVVRGDSAAYFCASSSDRSSYEQYFGPGTRLTVT.

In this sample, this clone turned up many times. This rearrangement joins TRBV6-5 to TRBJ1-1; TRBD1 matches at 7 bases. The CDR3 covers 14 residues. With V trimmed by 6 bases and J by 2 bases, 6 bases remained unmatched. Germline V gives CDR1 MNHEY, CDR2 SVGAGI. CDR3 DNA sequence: TGTGCCAGCAGACCGGGACAGCCTAACACTGAAGCTTTCTTT. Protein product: CASRPGQPNTEAFF.

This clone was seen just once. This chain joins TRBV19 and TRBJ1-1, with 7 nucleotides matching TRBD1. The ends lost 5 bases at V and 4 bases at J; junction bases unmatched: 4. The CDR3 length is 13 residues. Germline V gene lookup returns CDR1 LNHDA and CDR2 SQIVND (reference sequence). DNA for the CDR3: TGTGCCAGTAGTTACGACAGGGCCACTGAAGCTTTCTTT. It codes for CASSYDRATEAFF.

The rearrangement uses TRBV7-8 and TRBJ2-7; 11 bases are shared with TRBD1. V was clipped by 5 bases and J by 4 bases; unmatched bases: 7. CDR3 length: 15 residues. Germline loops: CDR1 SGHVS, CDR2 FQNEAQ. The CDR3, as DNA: TGTGCCAGCAGCGTAGGGACAGGGGGACTATACGAGCAGTACTTC. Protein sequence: CASSVGTGGLYEQYF.

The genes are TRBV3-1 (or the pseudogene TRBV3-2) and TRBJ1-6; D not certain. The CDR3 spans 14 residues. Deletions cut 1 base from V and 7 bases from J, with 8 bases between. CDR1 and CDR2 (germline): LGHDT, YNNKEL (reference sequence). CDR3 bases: TGTGCCAGCAGCCAAGTGGCCGGGAATTCACCCCTCCACTTT. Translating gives CASSQVAGNSPLHF.

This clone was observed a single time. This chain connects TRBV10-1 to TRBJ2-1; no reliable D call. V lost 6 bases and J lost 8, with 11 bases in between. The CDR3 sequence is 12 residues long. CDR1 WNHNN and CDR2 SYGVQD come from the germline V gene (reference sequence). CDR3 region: CASRPRIYEQFF. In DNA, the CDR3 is TGCGCCAGCAGGCCCAGGATCTATGAGCAGTTCTTC.

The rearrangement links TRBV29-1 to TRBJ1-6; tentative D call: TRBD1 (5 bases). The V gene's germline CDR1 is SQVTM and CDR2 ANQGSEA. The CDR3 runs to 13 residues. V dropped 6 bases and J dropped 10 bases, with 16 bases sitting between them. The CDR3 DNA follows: TGCAGCGTCCTACAGGACCTTGGGTCACCCCTCCACTTT. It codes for CSVLQDLGSPLHF.

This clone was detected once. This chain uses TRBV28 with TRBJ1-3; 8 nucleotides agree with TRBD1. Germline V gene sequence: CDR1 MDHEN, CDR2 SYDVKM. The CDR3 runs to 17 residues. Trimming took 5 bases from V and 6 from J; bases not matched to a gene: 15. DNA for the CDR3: TGTGCCAGCAGTCGATTTCCGGGACAGGCGTTAATAAACACCATATATTTT. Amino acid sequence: CASSRFPGQALINTIYF.

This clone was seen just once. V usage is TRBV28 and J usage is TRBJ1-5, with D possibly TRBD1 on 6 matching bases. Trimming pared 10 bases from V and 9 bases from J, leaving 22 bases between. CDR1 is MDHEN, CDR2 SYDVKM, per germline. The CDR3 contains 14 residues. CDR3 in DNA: TGTGCCACCGGTCCCCGGGACAACGCACCGCCCCAGCATTTT. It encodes CATGPRDNAPPQHF.

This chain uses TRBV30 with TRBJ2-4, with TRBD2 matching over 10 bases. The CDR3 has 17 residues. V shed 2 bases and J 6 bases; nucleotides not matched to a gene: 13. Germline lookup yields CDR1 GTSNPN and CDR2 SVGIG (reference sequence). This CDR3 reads CAWSSGLAGAIGNIQYF. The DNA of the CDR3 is TGTGCCTGGAGTTCCGGGCTAGCGGGAGCTATTGGAAACATTCAGTACTTC.

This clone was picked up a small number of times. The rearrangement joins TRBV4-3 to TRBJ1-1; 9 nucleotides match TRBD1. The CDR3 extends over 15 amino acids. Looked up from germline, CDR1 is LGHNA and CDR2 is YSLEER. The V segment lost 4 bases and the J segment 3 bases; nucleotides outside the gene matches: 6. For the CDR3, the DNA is TGCGCCAGCAGCCTGGACAGGGGCCTTTACACTGAAGCTTTCTTT. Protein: CASSLDRGLYTEAFF.

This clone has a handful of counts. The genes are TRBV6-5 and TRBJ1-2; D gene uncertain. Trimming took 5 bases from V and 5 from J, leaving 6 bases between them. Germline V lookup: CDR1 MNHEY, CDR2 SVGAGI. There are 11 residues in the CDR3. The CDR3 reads CASSRGYGYTF. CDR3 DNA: TGTGCCAGCAGTCGAGGGTATGGCTACACCTTC.

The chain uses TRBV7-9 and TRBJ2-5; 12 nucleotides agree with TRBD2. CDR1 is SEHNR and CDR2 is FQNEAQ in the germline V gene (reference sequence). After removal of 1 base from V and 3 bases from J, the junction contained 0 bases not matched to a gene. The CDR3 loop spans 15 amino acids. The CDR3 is CASSLGTSGEETQYF. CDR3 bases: TGTGCCAGCAGCTTAGGGACTAGCGGGGAAGAGACCCAGTACTTC.

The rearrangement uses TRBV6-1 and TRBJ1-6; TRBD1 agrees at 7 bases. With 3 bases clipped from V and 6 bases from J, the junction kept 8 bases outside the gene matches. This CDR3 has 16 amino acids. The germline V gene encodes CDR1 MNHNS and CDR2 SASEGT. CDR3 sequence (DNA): TGTGCCAGCAGTGATGTAGGGGGCGCGGGTAATTCACCCCTCCACTTT. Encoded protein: CASSDVGGAGNSPLHF.

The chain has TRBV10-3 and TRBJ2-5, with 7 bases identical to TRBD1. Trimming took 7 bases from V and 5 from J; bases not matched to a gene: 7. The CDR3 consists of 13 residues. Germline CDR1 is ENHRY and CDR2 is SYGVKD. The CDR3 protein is CAIMGQPGETQYF. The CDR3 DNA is TGTGCCATCATGGGACAGCCAGGGGAGACCCAGTACTTC.

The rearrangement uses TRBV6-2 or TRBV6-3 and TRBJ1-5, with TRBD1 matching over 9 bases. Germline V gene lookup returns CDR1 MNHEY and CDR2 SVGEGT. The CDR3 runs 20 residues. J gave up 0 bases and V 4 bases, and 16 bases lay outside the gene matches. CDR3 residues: CASSLGQGRGVPISNQPQHF. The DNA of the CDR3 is TGTGCCAGCAGTTTAGGACAGGGGCGCGGGGTCCCCATTAGCAATCAGCCCCAGCATTTT.

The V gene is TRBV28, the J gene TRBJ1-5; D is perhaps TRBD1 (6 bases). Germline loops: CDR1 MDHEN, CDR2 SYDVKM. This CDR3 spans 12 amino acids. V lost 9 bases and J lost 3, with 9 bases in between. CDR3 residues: CASGTLNQPQHF. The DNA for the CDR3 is TGTGCCAGTGGGACACTCAATCAGCCCCAGCATTTT.

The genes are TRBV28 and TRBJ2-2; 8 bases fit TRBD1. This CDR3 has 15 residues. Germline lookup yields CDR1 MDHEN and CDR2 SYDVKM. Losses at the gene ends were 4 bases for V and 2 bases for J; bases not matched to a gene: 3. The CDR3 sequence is CASSYGQGNTGELFF. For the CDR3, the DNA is TGTGCCAGCAGTTACGGACAGGGTAACACCGGGGAGCTGTTTTTT.

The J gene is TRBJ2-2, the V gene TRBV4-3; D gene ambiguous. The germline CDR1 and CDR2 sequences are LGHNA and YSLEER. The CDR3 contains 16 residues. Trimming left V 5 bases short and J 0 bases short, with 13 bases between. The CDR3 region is CASSSAVGANTGELFF. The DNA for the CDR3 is TGCGCCAGCAGCTCCGCGGTAGGCGCGAACACCGGGGAGCTGTTTTTT.

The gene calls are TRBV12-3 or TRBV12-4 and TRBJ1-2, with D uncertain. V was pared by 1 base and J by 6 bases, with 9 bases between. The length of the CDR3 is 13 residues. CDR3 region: CASSLGAVDGYTF. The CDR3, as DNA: TGTGCCAGCAGTTTAGGGGCAGTGGATGGCTACACCTTC.